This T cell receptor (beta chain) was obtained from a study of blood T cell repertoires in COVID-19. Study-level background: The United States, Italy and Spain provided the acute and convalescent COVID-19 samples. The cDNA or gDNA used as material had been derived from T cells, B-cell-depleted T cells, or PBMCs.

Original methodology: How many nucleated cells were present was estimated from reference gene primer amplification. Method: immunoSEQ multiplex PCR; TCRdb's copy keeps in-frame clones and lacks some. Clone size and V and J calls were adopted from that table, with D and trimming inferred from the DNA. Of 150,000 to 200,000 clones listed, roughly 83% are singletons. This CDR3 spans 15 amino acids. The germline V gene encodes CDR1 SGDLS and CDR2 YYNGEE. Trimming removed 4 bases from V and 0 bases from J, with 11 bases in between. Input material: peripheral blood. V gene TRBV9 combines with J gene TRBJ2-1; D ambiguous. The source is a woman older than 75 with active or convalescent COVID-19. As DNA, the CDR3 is TGTGCCAGCAGCCCCGACCGGAGCTCCTACAATGAGCAGTTCTTC. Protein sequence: CASSPDRSSYNEQFF.